The 14 T cell receptor beta chains below were found in one sample sequenced in a study of T cell responses to AZD1222 COVID-19 vaccine. The data were produced by immunoSEQ multiplex PCR, yet TCRdb's version contains in-frame clones alone and is incomplete. The sample yields about 160,000 clones, about 90% seen once. Sequencing was performed on peripheral blood, taken on day 0 of AZD1222 vaccination. These receptors came from an adult in good health.

The CDR3, as DNA: TGCGCCAGCAGCCAAGATTTAGGGACACCGAGCTCCTACGAGCAGTACTTC. Protein product: CASSQDLGTPSSYEQYF. The rearrangement links TRBV4-3 to TRBJ2-7, with a weak D call TRBD1 (6 bases). V lost 0 bases and J lost 0, with 15 bases in between. CDR1 LGHNA and CDR2 YSLEER come from the germline V gene. CDR3 length: 17 amino acids.

This clone was counted between two and nine times. The CDR3 sequence: CASSEAKVPGNTIYF. The CDR3 DNA reads as TGTGCCAGCAGTGAAGCGAAAGTCCCTGGAAACACCATATATTTT. V usage is TRBV6-1 and J usage is TRBJ1-3; no reliable D call. The CDR3 sequence is 15 residues long. Looked up from germline, CDR1 is MNHNS and CDR2 is SASEGT. V was trimmed by 0 bases and J by 2 bases, leaving 8 bases between them.

The chain combines TRBV5-6 with TRBJ2-1; no clear D. The CDR3 is 11 residues long. Germline V lookup: CDR1 SGHDT, CDR2 YYEEEE. Trimming removed 1 base at V and 9 bases at J, with 5 bases between. The CDR3, as DNA: TGTGCCAGCAGCTTGAATGGTGAGCAGTTCTTC. This encodes CASSLNGEQFF. The whole variable domain, filled in from reference TRBV5-6 and TRBJ2-1, reads DAGVTQSPTHLIKTRGQQVTLRCSPKSGHDTVSWYQQALGQGPQFIFQYYEEEERQRGNFPDRFSGHQFPNYSSELNVNALLLGDSALYLCASSLNGEQFFGPGTRLTVL.

The rearrangement uses TRBV7-2 and TRBJ1-5; 10 positions match TRBD1. Trimming cost V 5 bases and J 2 bases; bases outside gene matches: 9. From germline, CDR1 is SGHTA and CDR2 FQGNSA. The CDR3 extends over 17 amino acids. This CDR3 reads CASSPDRGRWGNQPQHF. CDR3 DNA sequence: TGTGCCAGCAGCCCCGACAGGGGGCGATGGGGCAATCAGCCCCAGCATTTT. Based on the CDR3 plus reference TRBV7-2 and TRBJ1-5, the full variable domain is GAGVSQSPSNKVTEKGKDVELRCDPISGHTALYWYRQSLGQGLEFLIYFQGNSAPDKSGLPSDRFSAERTGGSVSTLTIQRTQQEDSAVYLCASSPDRGRWGNQPQHFGDGTRLSIL.

The rearrangement uses TRBV28 and TRBJ2-3; 10 nucleotides line up with TRBD2. Germline CDR1 is MDHEN and CDR2 is SYDVKM. The CDR3 totals 15 residues. V dropped 0 bases and J dropped 3; count of bases not matched to a gene: 0. CDR3: CASSLWTSGTDTQYF. CDR3 sequence (DNA): TGTGCCAGCAGTTTATGGACTAGCGGGACAGATACGCAGTATTTT.

This chain joins TRBV7-3 and TRBJ2-7; D possibly corresponds to TRBD2 (5 bases). V was shortened by 2 bases and J by 2 bases, with 13 bases between the two germline ends. CDR3 size: 15 residues. CDR1 is SGHTA and CDR2 is FQGTGA in the germline V gene. CDR3 in amino acids: CASSLAGGAAYEQYF. The DNA for the CDR3 is TGTGCCAGCAGCTTAGCGGGCGGCGCCGCCTACGAGCAGTACTTC.

The chain uses TRBV28 and TRBJ2-5; 12 bases map to TRBD1. V was pared by 6 bases and J by 4 bases, with 12 bases of the junction left unmatched. The CDR3 spans 17 residues. Germline loops: CDR1 MDHEN, CDR2 SYDVKM. The CDR3 region is CASRMDLGTGGRETQYF. The CDR3 bases are TGTGCCAGCAGGATGGACTTAGGGACAGGGGGCCGAGAGACCCAGTACTTC.

The DNA for the CDR3 is TGTGCCAGCAGTTACGTGGGGATAGGAGAGCAGTACTTC. Amino acid sequence: CASSYVGIGEQYF. The chain carries TRBV6-5 and TRBJ2-7; D unresolved. Germline V CDR1 and CDR2: MNHEY, SVGAGI. This CDR3 comprises 13 residues. V lost 2 bases, J lost 7 bases, and 12 bases lay in between.

CDR3 loop: CASSSQGIYTEAFF. For the CDR3, the DNA is TGTGCCAGCAGTTCCCAGGGGATATACACTGAAGCTTTCTTT. V usage is TRBV6-5 and J usage is TRBJ1-1, with D possibly matching TRBD1 (6 bases). The CDR3 runs 14 residues. V lost 4 bases and J lost 3, with 12 bases in between. Germline values: CDR1 MNHEY, CDR2 SVGAGI.

In this sample, this clone turned up once. The chain links TRBV28 to TRBJ2-5, with 8 bases aligning to TRBD1. Trimming removed 5 bases from V and 5 bases from J; junction bases left unmatched: 10. The germline gives CDR1 MDHEN, CDR2 SYDVKM. The CDR3 runs to 15 residues. CDR3 region: CASSLYGQGRETQYF. In nucleotides, the CDR3 is TGTGCCAGCAGTCTCTACGGACAGGGAAGGGAGACCCAGTACTTC.

This chain joins TRBV28 and TRBJ1-6; D may be TRBD1 (5 bases). This CDR3 comprises 14 residues. The ends were cut back, 2 bases at V and 8 bases at J, with 10 bases in the middle. The germline CDR1 and CDR2 sequences are MDHEN and SYDVKM. The CDR3 sequence is CASSLTGGDSPLHF. In DNA, the CDR3 is TGTGCCAGCAGTTTAACCGGAGGGGATTCACCCCTCCACTTT.

V is TRBV6-5 and J is TRBJ1-2, with TRBD1 as a possible D gene (6 bases). The CDR3 has 13 residues. The V end was cut by 5 bases, the J end by 7 bases, with 14 bases between. CDR1 is MNHEY and CDR2 is SVGAGI in the germline V gene. The CDR3 loop reads CASSNLQGGGYTF. The CDR3 DNA reads as TGTGCCAGCAGTAACTTACAGGGTGGTGGCTACACCTTC.

The genes are TRBV19 and TRBJ1-5; 9 nucleotides agree with TRBD1. J lost 6 bases, V lost 2 bases, and 8 bases had no gene match. This CDR3 comprises 16 residues. Germline V gene lookup returns CDR1 LNHDA and CDR2 SQIVND (reference sequence). The CDR3, as DNA: TGTGCCAGTAGTATAATACCTACAGGGGGCGCTCAGCCCCAGCATTTT. Its translation: CASSIIPTGGAQPQHF. Complete variable domain (other parts from reference TRBV19 and TRBJ1-5): DGGITQSPKYLFRKEGQNVTLSCEQNLNHDAMYWYRQDPGQGLRLIYYSQIVNDFQKGDIAEGYSVSREKKESFPLTVTSAQKNPTAFYLCASSIIPTGGAQPQHFGDGTRLSIL.

This clone occurred once. V gene TRBV9 combines with J gene TRBJ1-2, with a tentative D call TRBD1 (6 bases). Per germline, CDR1 SGDLS and CDR2 YYNGEE. This CDR3 spans 13 amino acids. V lost 3 bases to trimming and J lost 4 bases, with 10 bases between them. The CDR3 region has the DNA TGTGCCAGCAGCGCAGGGGATGTCTATGGCTACACCTTC. Translating it yields CASSAGDVYGYTF.